These 2 T cell receptor beta chains came from one sample sequenced in a study of CD8+CD57+ T cells in acquired aplastic anemia. TCR beta VDJ combinations and CDR3 sequences were profiled from genomic DNA. TCRdb processed the reads anew with MiXCR; each CDR3 protein has one entry. The sample lists about 180,000 distinct CDR3 sequences; roughly 50% were seen once. Patients chosen for sequencing had shown CD8+CD57+ cell expansion by flow cytometry. Sample: sorted CD4+, CD8+, or CD8+CD57+ T cells (not recorded which) from PBMCs. Every receptor here comes from a human donor with aplastic anemia.

The J gene is TRBJ1-4, the V gene TRBV19; 10 nucleotides agree with TRBD1. CDR1 is LNHDA and CDR2 is SQIVND in the germline V gene (reference sequence). This CDR3 spans 17 amino acids. V lost 6 bases, J lost 0 bases, and 7 bases stayed unmatched. Here the CDR3 reads CASRPRDRGATNEKLFF. In DNA form, the CDR3 reads TGTGCCAGTAGGCCCCGGGACAGGGGAGCAACTAATGAAAAACTGTTTTTT. Filled out from reference TRBV19 and TRBJ1-4, the complete variable domain reads DGGITQSPKYLFRKEGQNVTLSCEQNLNHDAMYWYRQDPGQGLRLIYYSQIVNDFQKGDIAEGYSVSREKKESFPLTVTSAQKNPTAFYLCASRPRDRGATNEKLFFGSGTQLSVL.

In this sample, this clonotype turned up many times. V is TRBV7-3 and J is TRBJ1-2, with no clear D. In germline, CDR1 is SGHTA, CDR2 FQGTGA. Trimming removed 5 bases at V and 7 bases at J, with 14 bases between. This CDR3 spans 13 amino acids. The CDR3 region has the DNA TGTGCCAGCAGCGTAGGCAGCAATTGTGGCTACACCTTC. This translates into CASSVGSNCGYTF.